This TCR beta chain is from a study of CD8+CD57+ T cells in acquired aplastic anemia. Using genomic DNA as the template, TCR beta VDJ and CDR3 profiling was carried out. One entry per CDR3 protein results from TCRdb running MiXCR on the reads. Altogether approximately 170,000 distinct CDR3 sequences are present, around half being singletons, with the ten largest covering roughly 2.9%. V was trimmed by 4 bases and J by 4 bases, leaving 12 bases between them. The CDR3 covers 14 residues. In germline, CDR1 is SGHRS, CDR2 YFSETQ. Sequencing was done on patients that had shown CD8+CD57+ cell expansion by flow cytometry.

J is TRBJ2-1 and V is TRBV5-1; no definite D call. Sample: sorted CD4+, CD8+, or CD8+CD57+ T cells (not recorded which) from PBMCs. This sequence was found in a human donor with aplastic anemia. The CDR3 sequence is CASSQDTTYNEQFF. In DNA, the CDR3 is TGCGCCAGCAGCCAAGACACGACGTACAATGAGCAGTTCTTC.